This entry concerns a single TCR beta chain. Its cognate antigen is unknown. This sample was taken from a study of T cells after yellow fever vaccination. Study conclusions and caveats: Overlap between CD4 and CD8 compartments was detected for a small share of clonotypes.

The CDR3 is 17 residues long. The ends were cut back, 0 bases at V and 0 bases at J, with 9 bases in the middle. Germline V lookup: CDR1 LGHDT, CDR2 YNNKEL (reference sequence). The TCR cDNA carried a universal primer site and UMIs from 5'RACE template switching. TCRdb re-called the 5' RACE reads through MiXCR, storing one row per CDR3 protein. Among around 530,000 distinct CDR3 sequences, roughly 17% were seen once, and the ten largest hold 15% to 20%. Sequenced material: PBMCs, taken about 5 days after the first yellow fever vaccination. The J gene is TRBJ1-6, the V gene TRBV3-1, with D hard to call. The clonotype originates from a man younger than 35 who received the YFV17D yellow fever vaccine. The CDR3 is CASSQEDWFSYNSPLHF. The CDR3, as DNA: TGTGCCAGCAGCCAAGAGGATTGGTTCTCCTATAATTCACCCCTCCACTTT.